This TCR beta chain was identified in a study of cytomegalovirus exposure and HLA in healthy donors. The junction had 2 bases not matched to a gene; V was cut back by 0 bases and J by 5 bases. Germline-derived CDR1 and CDR2 are SGDLS and YYNGEE. The CDR3 covers 15 residues. General study points: A later analysis found first-cohort TCR clusters tended to co-occur in the roughly 120 validation repertoires. Most TCRs appeared rarely, but some public TCRs recurred in many donors. The authors enumerated some 160 TCR beta chains as linked to cytomegalovirus.

Only in-frame clones appear in the TCRdb table, and some are missing; sequencing was by immunoSEQ multiplex PCR. The sample lists about 300,000 clones; roughly 90% were seen once. Donors came from a validation cohort of approximately 110 subjects, distinct from the first 666-subject cohort. Notes on this clone: Its target is not known.

The TCR comes from a woman aged 18-29 years in good health and CMV-seronegative. Sequences were obtained from PBMCs. V is TRBV9 and J is TRBJ2-2, with TRBD2 identical over 9 bases. CDR3 DNA sequence: TGTGCCAGCAGCGTAGCGGCGGGAGGGACCGGGGAGCTGTTTTTT. This gives the protein CASSVAAGGTGELFF.